The sequence of this T cell receptor (beta chain) was determined in a study of CD8 T cells in ankylosing spondylitis. There are 16 residues in the CDR3. Germline-derived CDR1 and CDR2 are LNHNV and YYDKDF (reference sequence). V lost 0 bases to trimming and J lost 1 base, with 9 bases between them. This clonotype turned up a few times. TCRdb reprocessed the 5' RACE reads via MiXCR and lists one record per CDR3 protein. This sample carries approximately 300,000 distinct CDR3 sequences, about a fifth of them seen once, and the ten largest clones take under 4%. Sequencing was carried out using blood, either unsorted or a sorted T cell fraction (not recorded which). This sequence joins TRBV15 and TRBJ2-2; TRBD1 is a possible D gene (5 bases). The sequence was collected from a female donor with ankylosing spondylitis or in good health (not recorded which). The CDR3 sequence: CATSREGVGNTGELFF. The CDR3, as DNA: TGTGCCACCAGCAGAGAAGGGGTCGGGAACACCGGGGAGCTGTTTTTT.